Below are 14 T cell receptor beta chains sequenced from a single sample in a study of CD8+ T cells in alopecia areata. Following extraction, RNA underwent reverse transcription to cDNA, which served as the sequencing template. Sequencing used immunoSEQ multiplex PCR; TCRdb keeps in-frame clones, though not all of them. The table records about 110,000 clones, 55% to 60% of them present only once. Material: NKG2D-low CD8+ T cells sorted from blood. The receptors originated from a human donor with alopecia areata.

V gene TRBV9 combines with J gene TRBJ2-7; D is perhaps TRBD2 (7 bases). Germline loops: CDR1 SGDLS, CDR2 YYNGEE. This CDR3 spans 15 amino acids. The V and J ends lost 2 bases and 3 bases respectively, with 15 bases between them. The CDR3 loop reads CASSVAAGQGYEQYF. As DNA, the CDR3 is TGTGCCAGCAGCGTGGCAGCGGGACAAGGCTACGAGCAGTACTTC.

This rearrangement joins TRBV30 to TRBJ1-1; no clear D. Looked up from germline, CDR1 is GTSNPN and CDR2 is SVGIG (reference sequence). There are 12 residues in the CDR3. Trimming cost V 0 bases and J 0 bases, with 2 bases left between them. CDR3 in amino acids: CAWSVMNTEAFF. DNA of the CDR3: TGTGCCTGGAGTGTGATGAACACTGAAGCTTTCTTT.

The chain combines TRBV7-9 with TRBJ2-3; D possibly uses TRBD1 or TRBD2 (5 bases each). Germline V gene lookup returns CDR1 SEHNR and CDR2 FQNEAQ (reference sequence). With 4 bases removed from V and 9 bases from J, the gap between germline ends came to 11 bases. CDR3 length: 12 amino acids. The CDR3 nucleotides are TGTGCCAGCAGCTATGGGACGGGGACGCAGTATTTT. Its protein is CASSYGTGTQYF. Together with reference TRBV7-9 and TRBJ2-3, the CDR3 gives the full variable domain: DTGVSQNPRHKITKRGQNVTFRCDPISEHNRLYWYRQTLGQGPEFLTYFQNEAQLEKSRLLSDRFSAERPKGSFSTLEIQRTEQGDSAMYLCASSYGTGTQYFGPGTRLTVL.

The chain carries TRBV27 and TRBJ1-2, with 7 bases aligning to TRBD1. Trimming at V came to 6 bases and at J to 7 bases, leaving 11 bases not matched to a gene. The length of the CDR3 is 14 residues. Germline lookup yields CDR1 MNHEY and CDR2 SMNVEV (reference sequence). CDR3 in DNA: TGTGCCAGCAGCCTCGGGACAGCAGTAGGTGGCTACACCTTC. Translated, it gives CASSLGTAVGGYTF.

J is TRBJ1-2 and V is TRBV11-2; D is undetermined. Looked up from germline, CDR1 is SGHAT and CDR2 is FQNNGV. This CDR3 region has 14 residues. Trimming took 1 base from V and 5 from J, leaving 11 bases between them. The CDR3 region is CASSLGSGWYGYTF. CDR3 coding DNA: TGTGCCAGCAGCTTAGGGTCTGGGTGGTATGGCTACACCTTC.

This clone came up a few times. The V and J genes are TRBV29-1 and TRBJ2-5; 8 bases line up with TRBD1. This CDR3 spans 17 amino acids. Trimming cost V 0 bases and J 7 bases; bases outside gene matches: 16. CDR1 is SQVTM and CDR2 is ANQGSEA in the germline V gene. The CDR3 sequence: CSVEDLTGTPGQGTQYF. Here the CDR3 DNA reads TGCAGCGTTGAAGATCTAACCGGGACACCCGGACAGGGGACCCAGTACTTC.

The V call is TRBV27, the J call TRBJ2-7, with TRBD1 as a possible D gene (5 bases). Per the germline V gene, CDR1 is MNHEY and CDR2 is SMNVEV (reference sequence). The CDR3 spans 13 residues. Trimming removed 5 bases at V and 2 bases at J, with 10 bases between. The CDR3 bases are TGTGCCAGCAGTCAGACAGCGACCTACGAGCAGTACTTC. It encodes CASSQTATYEQYF.

The gene calls are TRBV6-6 and TRBJ2-1; 7 bases match TRBD1. CDR3 length: 14 residues. Unmatched junction bases numbered 4, after V lost 0 bases and J lost 8 bases. Looked up from germline, CDR1 is MNHNY and CDR2 is SVGAGI (reference sequence). The CDR3, as DNA: TGTGCCAGCAGTTACTCGACAGGGTTTTATGAGCAGTTCTTC. This encodes CASSYSTGFYEQFF.

The V call is TRBV27, the J call TRBJ1-6, with D perhaps TRBD1 (6 bases). Germline V gene data show CDR1 as MNHEY and CDR2 as SMNVEV (reference sequence). Trimming took off 4 bases at V and 9 bases at J, with 16 bases between the two ends. The CDR3 contains 15 residues. CDR3 amino acids: CASSSIQGLTSPLHF. In DNA, the CDR3 is TGTGCCAGCAGTTCTATACAGGGTCTAACTTCACCCCTCCACTTT.

By its share, this clone is medium-sized (0.01 to 0.1%). The chain carries TRBV10-2 and TRBJ2-2, with D possibly TRBD2 on 6 matching bases. This CDR3 is 15 amino acids long. Germline V CDR1 and CDR2: WSHSY, SAAADI. Deletions cut 2 bases from V and 5 bases from J, with 12 bases between. The CDR3 coding sequence is TGCGCCAGCAGTGAGGCGCGGGGCTGGACCGGGGAGCTGTTTTTT. It codes for CASSEARGWTGELFF.

This clone has only a few counts. V and J are TRBV29-1 and TRBJ2-7; 9 bases agree with TRBD1. The junction had 7 bases not matched to a gene; V was cut back by 6 bases and J by 4 bases. This CDR3 region has 13 residues. Per germline, CDR1 SQVTM and CDR2 ANQGSEA. The CDR3 bases are TGCAGCGTGAGGACAGGGGTGACATACGAGCAGTACTTC. Translation gives CSVRTGVTYEQYF.

On this clone itself: Other DNA sequences in this specimen translate into the identical CDR3. This rearrangement joins TRBV29-1 to TRBJ2-1; D unresolved. V was trimmed by 7 bases and J by 8 bases, leaving 12 bases between them. This CDR3 comprises 11 residues. CDR1 is SQVTM, CDR2 ANQGSEA, per germline. In DNA form, the CDR3 reads TGCAGCGCCCTGACCAGCCATGAGCAGTTCTTC. As protein: CSALTSHEQFF.

This sequence joins TRBV2 and TRBJ2-2; TRBD1 is a possible D gene (5 bases). Germline values: CDR1 SNHLY, CDR2 FYNNEI. The CDR3 has 13 amino acids. Trimming pared 10 bases from V and 1 base from J, leaving 10 bases between. CDR3 sequence: CATRQLNTGELFF. As DNA, the CDR3 is TGTGCCACGCGACAGTTGAACACCGGGGAGCTGTTTTTT.

V and J are TRBV5-6 and TRBJ1-1, with 7 nucleotides matching TRBD1. J lost 4 bases, V lost 7 bases, and 7 bases had no gene match. The CDR3 totals 13 residues. Germline assignment: CDR1 SGHDT and CDR2 YYEEEE. The CDR3 DNA sequence: TGTGCCAGCCTCCAGGGGGGTATCACTGAAGCTTTCTTT. It yields the protein CASLQGGITEAFF.